The following is a T cell receptor beta chain sequence with its context. Germline V gene lookup returns CDR1 MNHEY and CDR2 SVGAGI. This CDR3 has 13 amino acids. The data were obtained in a study of T cells expressing NK-cell markers. TCRdb re-called the 5' RACE reads and gives one entry per CDR3 protein, without DNA. Its listing shows about 460,000 distinct CDR3 sequences. The chain combines TRBV6-5 with TRBJ2-3. The receptor was derived from a woman aged 50 to 60 in good health. Source material: blood T cells: a sorted CD56 or NKG2C T cell subset, CD4+ or CD8+ T cells, or bulk PBMC T cells (not recorded which). This chain's CDR3 is CASKLIVTDTQYF.